This T cell receptor (beta chain) came from a study of T cells in Graves' hyperthyroidism and ophthalmopathy (dated 2019 in TCRdb). At the level of the whole study: Peripheral blood was collected at initial diagnosis, before any treatment. To identify TCR V-J signatures that set the groups apart, the researchers used a discovery cohort of about a hundred patients, made up of approximately 43 with Graves' ophthalmopathy and 57 with stable Graves' hyperthyroidism. Whether ophthalmopathy could be predicted prospectively was tested in an independent validation cohort made up of roughly 20 hyperthyroidism patients plus 17 patients who later progressed to ophthalmopathy. The roughly 100 discovery patients were randomly split 7:3 into training and test sets. In addition, the study compared T-cell repertoires in thyroid tissue and in blood from five to seven Graves' hyperthyroidism patients. After blood sampling, hyperthyroidism patients were treated with methimazole at a starting dose of 30 mg daily, and ophthalmopathy patients were treated with high-dose intravenous methylprednisolone. TCR Vbeta CDR3 sequencing of 130 to 150 peripheral blood samples (approximately 44 ophthalmopathy, 75 hyperthyroidism and roughly 17 progressor patients) is reported in the paper. General study outcomes and caveats: Blood samples also contained most of the expanded thyroid clonotypes (frequency above 0.001), which suggests that blood repertoires may reflect thyroid immune responses. No statistical method was used to set the sample size in advance, and investigators knew the group allocation. A 13 V-J signature model separated ophthalmopathy from stable hyperthyroidism, with approximately 87% sensitivity and roughly 81% specificity in cross-validation and 80%/75% in testing. In validation, progression to ophthalmopathy was predicted by the model with 55% to 71% sensitivity and 72% to 85% specificity, a median of approximately 6.5 months before onset.

Its CDR3 holds 16 amino acids, cysteine through phenylalanine. The entry retains the CDR3 DNA only, 48 bases that are in frame from base 1. The V end gives up 4 bases and the J end 5 bases, leaving 10 bases in the junction not matched to a gene. CDR1 and CDR2 (SNHLY, FYNNEI) derive from the germline V gene. Amplification of TCR beta CDR3 regions was carried out from RNA transcripts. A first-round RT-PCR of the TCR CDR3 used the HTBI primer set with the Qiagen OneStep RT-PCR kit. The libraries were constructed in a second round of multiplex PCR and then size-selected and purified. Sequencing of the libraries was done on an Illumina HiSeq2000 using paired-end 100 bp reads. As for how the authors treated the data: SOAPnuke was used to process the raw data, with reads discarded if the reads contained adapters or uncalled bases, had a mean Phred below 15, or lacked an exact constant-primer or identifier match. High-quality paired reads were merged using COPE v1.2.5, and each unique nucleotide sequence was defined as a clonotype. MiTCR v1.1 was used to align clonotypes to the IMGT TRBV, TRBD and TRBJ reference segments. Analysis was restricted to V-J combinations with a frequency above 0.0001, which covered 98% to 99.2% of repertoires. The TCS score was defined as F50 (clonal expansion) divided by E x V (chaos), with BLOSUM62-based TCRdist calculated between CDR3 peptides within each V-J. Welch's t-statistics and random forest reduced around 520 V-J features to roughly 13, which were used in a naive Bayes classifier (R e1071). TCRdb reprocessed the public reads (quality trimming at Q25 with fastp, clone calling with MiXCR) and kept in-frame beta chains. Merged by CDR3 protein, the rows form single entries marked with the most common genes and DNA. The authors' filters were not applied to this entry. The table for this sample lists about 300,000 distinct CDR3 sequences; less than 30% of them were counted only once. The ten largest clones take up over 25% of the sample.

Of note for this clonotype: Which antigen it targets is not known. Base-call qualities are not available, and no considerably larger clone is one nucleotide away.

Hyperthyroidism patients were aged 18 to 65 years and newly diagnosed, with disease duration of less than 2 months. Exclusion was applied to patients with uncontrolled infections, other autoimmune diseases, pregnancy or lactation. Diagnoses relied on clinical symptoms, serum thyroxine and TRAb, thyroid ultrasound and orbital computed tomography. Blood from progressor patients was drawn when they were first diagnosed with hyperthyroidism, before any ophthalmopathy symptoms appeared. PBMCs were isolated from more than 8 ml of fresh peripheral blood by Ficoll-Paque density gradient centrifugation. Patients classed as progressors first received a Graves' hyperthyroidism diagnosis and then went on to develop ophthalmopathy during follow-up. Total RNA was extracted with Trizol reagent, and quality was checked on an Agilent 2100 Bioanalyzer.

This receptor chain uses TRBV2 and TRBJ1-5, and TRBD1 matches 8 of the central bases. Sequencing input: blood. The receptor comes from a middle-aged man with Graves' hyperthyroidism that later progressed to Graves' ophthalmopathy. The DNA sequence is as follows: TGTGCCAGCAGTGGCACAGGGGGTACGACCTATCAGCCCCAGCATTTT. Its protein reads: CASSGTGGTTYQPQHF.